This TCR beta chain was identified during a study of control samples from healthy donors and cancer patients. Looked up from germline, CDR1 is MDHEN and CDR2 is SYDVKM. V was cut by 6 bases and J by 4 bases, with 7 bases left in between. This CDR3 region has 12 residues. This clone appeared once. This table comes from immunoSEQ multiplex PCR, and its TCRdb copy is limited to in-frame clones, with some not included. The sample has fewer than 500,000 clones, approximately 92% seen once; the top ten hold over 5.5%. The source of this sequence is a man aged 35 to 55 with head and neck cancer. The source material was PBMCs. The chain recombines TRBV28 with TRBJ1-3, with TRBD1 as a possible D gene (5 bases). The CDR3 spells CASRGQGNTIYF. CDR3 nucleotides: TGTGCCAGCAGGGGGCAAGGAAACACCATATATTTT.